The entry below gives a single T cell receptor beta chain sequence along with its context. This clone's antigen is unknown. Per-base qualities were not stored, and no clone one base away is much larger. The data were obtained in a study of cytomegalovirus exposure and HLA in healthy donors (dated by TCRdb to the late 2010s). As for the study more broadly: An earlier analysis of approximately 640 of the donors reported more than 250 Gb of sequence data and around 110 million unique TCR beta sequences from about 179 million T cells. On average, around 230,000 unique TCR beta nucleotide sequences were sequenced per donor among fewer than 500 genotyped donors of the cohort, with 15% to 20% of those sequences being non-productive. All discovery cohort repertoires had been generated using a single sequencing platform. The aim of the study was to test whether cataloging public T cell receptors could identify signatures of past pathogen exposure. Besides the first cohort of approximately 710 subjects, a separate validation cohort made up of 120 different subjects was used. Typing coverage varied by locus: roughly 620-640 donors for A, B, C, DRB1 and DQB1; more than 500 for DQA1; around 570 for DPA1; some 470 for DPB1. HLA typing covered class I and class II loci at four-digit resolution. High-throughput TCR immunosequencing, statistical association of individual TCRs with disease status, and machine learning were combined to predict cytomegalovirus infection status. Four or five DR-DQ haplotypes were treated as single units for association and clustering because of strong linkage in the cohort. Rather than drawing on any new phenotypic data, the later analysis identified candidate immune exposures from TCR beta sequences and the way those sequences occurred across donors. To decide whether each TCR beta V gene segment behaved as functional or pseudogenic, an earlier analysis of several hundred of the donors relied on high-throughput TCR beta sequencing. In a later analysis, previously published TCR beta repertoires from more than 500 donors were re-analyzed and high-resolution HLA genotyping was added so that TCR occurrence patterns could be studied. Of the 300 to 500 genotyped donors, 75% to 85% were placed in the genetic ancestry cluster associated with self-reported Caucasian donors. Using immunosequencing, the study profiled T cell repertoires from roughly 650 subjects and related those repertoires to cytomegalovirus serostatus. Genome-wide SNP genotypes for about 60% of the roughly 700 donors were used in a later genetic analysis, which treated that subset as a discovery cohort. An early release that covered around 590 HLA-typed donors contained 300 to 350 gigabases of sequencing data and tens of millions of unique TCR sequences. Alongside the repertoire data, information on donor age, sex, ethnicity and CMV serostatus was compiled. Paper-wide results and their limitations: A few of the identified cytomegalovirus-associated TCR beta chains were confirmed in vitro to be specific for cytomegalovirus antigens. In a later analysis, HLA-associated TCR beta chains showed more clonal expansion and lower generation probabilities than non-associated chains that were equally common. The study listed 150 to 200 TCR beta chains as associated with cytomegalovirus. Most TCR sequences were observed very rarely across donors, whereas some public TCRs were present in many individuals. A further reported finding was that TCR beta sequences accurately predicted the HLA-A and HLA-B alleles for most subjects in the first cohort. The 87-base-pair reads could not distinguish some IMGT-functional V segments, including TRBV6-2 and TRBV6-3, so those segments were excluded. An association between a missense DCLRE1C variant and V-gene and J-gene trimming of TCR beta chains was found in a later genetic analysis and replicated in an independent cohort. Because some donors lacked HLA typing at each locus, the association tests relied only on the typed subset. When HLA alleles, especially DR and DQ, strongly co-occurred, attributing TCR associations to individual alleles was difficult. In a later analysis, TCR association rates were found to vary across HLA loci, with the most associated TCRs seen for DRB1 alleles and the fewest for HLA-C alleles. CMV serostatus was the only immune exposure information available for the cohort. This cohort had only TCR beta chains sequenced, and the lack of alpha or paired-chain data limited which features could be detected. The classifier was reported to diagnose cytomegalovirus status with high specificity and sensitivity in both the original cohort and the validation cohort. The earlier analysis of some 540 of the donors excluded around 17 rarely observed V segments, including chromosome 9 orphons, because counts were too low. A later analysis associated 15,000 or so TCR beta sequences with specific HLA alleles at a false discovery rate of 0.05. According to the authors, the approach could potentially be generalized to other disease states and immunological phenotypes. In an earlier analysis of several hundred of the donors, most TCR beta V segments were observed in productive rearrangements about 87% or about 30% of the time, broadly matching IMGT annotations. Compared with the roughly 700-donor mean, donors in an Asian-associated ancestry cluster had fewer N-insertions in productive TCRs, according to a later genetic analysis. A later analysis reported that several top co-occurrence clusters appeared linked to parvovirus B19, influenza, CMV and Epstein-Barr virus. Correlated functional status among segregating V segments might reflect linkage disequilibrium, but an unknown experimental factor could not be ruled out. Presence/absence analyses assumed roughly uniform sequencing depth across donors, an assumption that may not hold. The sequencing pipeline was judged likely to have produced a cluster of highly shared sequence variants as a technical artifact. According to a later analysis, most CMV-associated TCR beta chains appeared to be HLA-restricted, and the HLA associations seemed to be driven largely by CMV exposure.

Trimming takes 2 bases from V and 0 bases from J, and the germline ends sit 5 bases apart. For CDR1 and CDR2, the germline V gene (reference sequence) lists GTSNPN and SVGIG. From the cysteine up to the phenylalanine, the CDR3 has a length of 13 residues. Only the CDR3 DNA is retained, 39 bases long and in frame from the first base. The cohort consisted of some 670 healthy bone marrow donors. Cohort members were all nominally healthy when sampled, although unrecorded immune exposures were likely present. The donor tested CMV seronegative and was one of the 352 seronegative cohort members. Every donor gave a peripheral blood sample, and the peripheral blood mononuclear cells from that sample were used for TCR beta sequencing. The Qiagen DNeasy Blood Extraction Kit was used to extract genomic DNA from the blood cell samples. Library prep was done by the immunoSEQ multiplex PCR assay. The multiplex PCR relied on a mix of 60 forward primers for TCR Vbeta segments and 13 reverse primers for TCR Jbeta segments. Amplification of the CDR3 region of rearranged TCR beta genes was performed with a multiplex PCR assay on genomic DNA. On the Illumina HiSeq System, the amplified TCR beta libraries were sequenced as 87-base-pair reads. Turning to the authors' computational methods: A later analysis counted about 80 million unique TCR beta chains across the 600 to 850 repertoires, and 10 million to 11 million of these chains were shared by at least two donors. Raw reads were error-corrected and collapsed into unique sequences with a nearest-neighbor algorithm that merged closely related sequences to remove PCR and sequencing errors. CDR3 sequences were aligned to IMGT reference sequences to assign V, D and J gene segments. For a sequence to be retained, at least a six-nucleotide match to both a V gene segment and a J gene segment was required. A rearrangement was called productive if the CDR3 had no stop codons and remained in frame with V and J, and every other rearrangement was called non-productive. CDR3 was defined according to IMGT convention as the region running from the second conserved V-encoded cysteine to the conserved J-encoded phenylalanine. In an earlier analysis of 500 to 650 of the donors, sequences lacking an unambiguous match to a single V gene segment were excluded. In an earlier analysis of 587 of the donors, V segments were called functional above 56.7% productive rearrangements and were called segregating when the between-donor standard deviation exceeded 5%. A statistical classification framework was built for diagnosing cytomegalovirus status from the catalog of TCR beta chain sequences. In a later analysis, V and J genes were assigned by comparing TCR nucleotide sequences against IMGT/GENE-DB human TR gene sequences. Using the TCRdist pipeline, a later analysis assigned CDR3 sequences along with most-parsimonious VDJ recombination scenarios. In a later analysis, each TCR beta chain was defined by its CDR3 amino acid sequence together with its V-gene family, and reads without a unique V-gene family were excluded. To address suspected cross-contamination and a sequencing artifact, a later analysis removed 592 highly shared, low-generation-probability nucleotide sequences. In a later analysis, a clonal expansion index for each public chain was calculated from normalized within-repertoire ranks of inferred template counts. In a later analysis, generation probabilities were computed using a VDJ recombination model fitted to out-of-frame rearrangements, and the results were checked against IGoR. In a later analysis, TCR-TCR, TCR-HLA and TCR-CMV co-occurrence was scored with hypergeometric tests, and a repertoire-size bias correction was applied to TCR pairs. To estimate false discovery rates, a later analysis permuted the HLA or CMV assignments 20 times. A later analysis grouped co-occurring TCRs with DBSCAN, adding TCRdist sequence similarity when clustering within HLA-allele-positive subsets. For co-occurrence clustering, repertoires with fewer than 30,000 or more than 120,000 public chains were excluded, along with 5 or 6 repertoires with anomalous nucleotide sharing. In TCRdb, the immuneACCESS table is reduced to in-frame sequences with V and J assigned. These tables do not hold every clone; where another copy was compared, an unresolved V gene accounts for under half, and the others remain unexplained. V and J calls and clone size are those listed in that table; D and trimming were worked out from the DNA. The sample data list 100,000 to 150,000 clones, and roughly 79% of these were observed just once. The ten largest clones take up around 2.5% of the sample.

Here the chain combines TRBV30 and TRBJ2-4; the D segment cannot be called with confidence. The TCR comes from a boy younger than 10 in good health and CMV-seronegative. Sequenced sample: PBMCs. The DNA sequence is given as TGTGCCTGGAGTCCCGTAGCCAAAAACATTCAGTACTTC. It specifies CAWSPVAKNIQYF.